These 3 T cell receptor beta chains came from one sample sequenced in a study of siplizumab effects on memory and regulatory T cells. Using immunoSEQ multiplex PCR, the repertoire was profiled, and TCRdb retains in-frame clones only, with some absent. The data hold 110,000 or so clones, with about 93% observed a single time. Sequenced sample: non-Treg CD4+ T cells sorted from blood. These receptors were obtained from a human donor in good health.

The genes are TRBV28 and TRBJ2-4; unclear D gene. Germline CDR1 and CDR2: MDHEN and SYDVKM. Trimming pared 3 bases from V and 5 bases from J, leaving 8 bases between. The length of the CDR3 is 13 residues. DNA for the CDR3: TGTGCCAGCAGTTTTACAAATCAAAACATTCAGTACTTC. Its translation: CASSFTNQNIQYF. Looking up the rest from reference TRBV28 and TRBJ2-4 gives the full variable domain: DVKVTQSSRYLVKRTGEKVFLECVQDMDHENMFWYRQDPGLGLRLIYFSYDVKMKEKGDIPEGYSVSREKKERFSLILESASTNQTSMYLCASSFTNQNIQYFGAGTRLSVL.

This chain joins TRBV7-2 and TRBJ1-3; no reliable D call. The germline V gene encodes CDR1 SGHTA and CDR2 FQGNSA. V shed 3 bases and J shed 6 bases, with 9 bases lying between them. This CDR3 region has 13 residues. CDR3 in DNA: TGTGCCAGCAGCTTCGGGGTGGCAAACACCATATATTTT. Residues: CASSFGVANTIYF. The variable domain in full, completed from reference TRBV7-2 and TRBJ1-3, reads GAGVSQSPSNKVTEKGKDVELRCDPISGHTALYWYRQSLGQGLEFLIYFQGNSAPDKSGLPSDRFSAERTGGSVSTLTIQRTQQEDSAVYLCASSFGVANTIYFGEGSWLTVV.

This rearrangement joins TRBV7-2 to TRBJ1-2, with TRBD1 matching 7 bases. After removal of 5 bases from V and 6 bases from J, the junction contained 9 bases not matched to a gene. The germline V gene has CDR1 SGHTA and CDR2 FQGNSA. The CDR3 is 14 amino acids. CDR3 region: CASSRVTGSHGYTF. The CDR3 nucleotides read TGTGCCAGCAGCCGAGTGACAGGGTCCCATGGCTACACCTTC.